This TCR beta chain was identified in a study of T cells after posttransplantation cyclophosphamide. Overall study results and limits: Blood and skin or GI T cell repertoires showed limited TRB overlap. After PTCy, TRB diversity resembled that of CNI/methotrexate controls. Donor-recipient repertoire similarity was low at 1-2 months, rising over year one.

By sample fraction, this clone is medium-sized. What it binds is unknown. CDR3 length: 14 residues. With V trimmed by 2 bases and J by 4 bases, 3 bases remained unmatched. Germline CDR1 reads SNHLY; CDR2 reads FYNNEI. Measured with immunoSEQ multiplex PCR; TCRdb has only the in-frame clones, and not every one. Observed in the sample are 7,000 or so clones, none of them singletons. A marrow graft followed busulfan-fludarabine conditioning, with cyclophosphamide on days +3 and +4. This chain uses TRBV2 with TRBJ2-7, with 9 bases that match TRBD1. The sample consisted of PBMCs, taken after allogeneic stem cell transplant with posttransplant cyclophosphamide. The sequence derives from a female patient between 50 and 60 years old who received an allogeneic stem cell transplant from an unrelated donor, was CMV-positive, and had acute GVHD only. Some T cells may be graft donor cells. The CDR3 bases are TGTGCCAGCAGTGAAACTGGGACAGGGTACGAGCAGTACTTC. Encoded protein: CASSETGTGYEQYF.